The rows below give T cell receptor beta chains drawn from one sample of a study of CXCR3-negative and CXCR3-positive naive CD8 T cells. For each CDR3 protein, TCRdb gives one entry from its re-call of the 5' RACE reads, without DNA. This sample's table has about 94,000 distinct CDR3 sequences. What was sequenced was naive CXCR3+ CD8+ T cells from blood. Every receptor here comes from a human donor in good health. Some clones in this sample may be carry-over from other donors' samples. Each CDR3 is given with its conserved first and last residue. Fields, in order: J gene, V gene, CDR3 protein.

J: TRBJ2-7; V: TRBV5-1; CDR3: CASEVGGEQYF
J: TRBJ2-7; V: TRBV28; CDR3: CASSPKTYHYEQYF
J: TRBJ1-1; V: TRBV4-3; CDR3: CASSQDRTLNEAFF
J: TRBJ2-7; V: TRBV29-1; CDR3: CSVQTGSGYEQYF
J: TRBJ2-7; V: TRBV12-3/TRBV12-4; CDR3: CASSHGLVSYEQYF
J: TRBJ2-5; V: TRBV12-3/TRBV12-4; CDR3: CASSFGAGETQYF
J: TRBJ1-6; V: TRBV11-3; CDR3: CASSPGYGSPLHF
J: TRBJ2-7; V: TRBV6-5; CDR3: CASSTPSGLAGGPSPHEQYF
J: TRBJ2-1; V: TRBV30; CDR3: CAWSVLAGVFNEQFF
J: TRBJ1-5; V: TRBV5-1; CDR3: CASSLAGGDQPQHF
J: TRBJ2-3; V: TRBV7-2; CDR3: CASSSPGVAERDTQYF
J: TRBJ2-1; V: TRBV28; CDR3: CASSPLREQSEQFF
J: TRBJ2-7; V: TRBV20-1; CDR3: CSVSTSPSYEQYF
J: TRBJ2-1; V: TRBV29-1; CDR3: CSAWQGGGNEQFF
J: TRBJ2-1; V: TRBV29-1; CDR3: CSVVPPNRPSNEQFF
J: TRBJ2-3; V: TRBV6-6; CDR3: CASSPGRAKADTQYF
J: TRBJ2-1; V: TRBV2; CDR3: CASSLGAGAYNEQFF
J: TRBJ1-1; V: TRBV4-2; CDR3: CASSQGYTEAFF
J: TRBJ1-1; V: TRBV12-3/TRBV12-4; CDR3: CASRIGTAVNTEAFF
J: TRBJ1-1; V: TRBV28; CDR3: CASSLFRQGEVNTEAFF
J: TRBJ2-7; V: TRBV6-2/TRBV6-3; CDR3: CASSYGTADGTYEQYF
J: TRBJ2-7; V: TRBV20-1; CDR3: CSIHGGEGPPEQYF
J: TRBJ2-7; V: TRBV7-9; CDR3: CASSLGWTALGGEQYF
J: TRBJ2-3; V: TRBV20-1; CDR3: CSARDFHLHPTDTQYF
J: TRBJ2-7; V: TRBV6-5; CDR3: CASSYSAGQEKHYEQYF
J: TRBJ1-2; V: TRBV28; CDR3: CASSLPPGLGYGYTF
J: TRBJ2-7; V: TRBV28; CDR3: CASSGGAGISYEQYF
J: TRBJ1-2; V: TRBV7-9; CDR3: CASSPTGYYGYTF
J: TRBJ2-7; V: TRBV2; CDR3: CASSEGGGSTYEQYF
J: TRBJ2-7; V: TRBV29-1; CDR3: CSVEDSESGEQYF
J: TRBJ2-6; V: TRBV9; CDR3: CASSVDPTTGSGANVLTF
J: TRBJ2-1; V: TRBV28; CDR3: CASSTLTGQGYNEQFF
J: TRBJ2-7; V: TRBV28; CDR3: CASSLGGVGEQYF
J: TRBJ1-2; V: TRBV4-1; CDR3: CASSQPGQGYGYTF
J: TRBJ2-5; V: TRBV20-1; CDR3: CSATLQTSGGEETQYF
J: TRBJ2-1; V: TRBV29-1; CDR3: CSVEGGGYPYNEQFF
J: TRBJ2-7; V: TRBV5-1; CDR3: CASSPTGVYEQYF
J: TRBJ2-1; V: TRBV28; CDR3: CASSLIDNEQFF
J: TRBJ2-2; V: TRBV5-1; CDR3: CASSLVAPGELFF
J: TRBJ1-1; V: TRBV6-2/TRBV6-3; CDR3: CASSLLSGDSDTEAFF
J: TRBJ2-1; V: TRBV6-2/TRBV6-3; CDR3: CASSYGGGLNEQFF
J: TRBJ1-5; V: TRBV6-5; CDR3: CASSSKAGGNQPQHF
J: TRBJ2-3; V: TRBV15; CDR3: CATSRAPPGGSTTDTQYF